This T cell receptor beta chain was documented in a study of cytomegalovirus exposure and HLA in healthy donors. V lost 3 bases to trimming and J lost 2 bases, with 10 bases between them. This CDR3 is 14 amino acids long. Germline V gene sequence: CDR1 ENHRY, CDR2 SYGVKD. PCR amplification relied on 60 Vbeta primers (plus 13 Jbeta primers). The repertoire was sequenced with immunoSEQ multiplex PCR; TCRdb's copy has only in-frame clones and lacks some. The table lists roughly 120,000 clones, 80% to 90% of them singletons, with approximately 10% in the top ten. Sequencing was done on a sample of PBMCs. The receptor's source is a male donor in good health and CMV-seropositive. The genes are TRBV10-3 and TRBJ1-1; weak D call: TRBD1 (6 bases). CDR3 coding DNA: TGTGCCATCAGTGACAGGGGTGGAAACACTGAAGCTTTCTTT. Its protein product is CAISDRGGNTEAFF.